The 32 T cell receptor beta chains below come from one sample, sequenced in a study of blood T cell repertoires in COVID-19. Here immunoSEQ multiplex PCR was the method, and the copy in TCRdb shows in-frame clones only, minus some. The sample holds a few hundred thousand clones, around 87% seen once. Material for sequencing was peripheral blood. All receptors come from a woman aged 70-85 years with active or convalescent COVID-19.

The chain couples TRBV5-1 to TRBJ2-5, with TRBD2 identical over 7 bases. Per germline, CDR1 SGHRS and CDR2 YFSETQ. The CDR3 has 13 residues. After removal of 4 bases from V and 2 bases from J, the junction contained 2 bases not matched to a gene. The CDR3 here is CASSRGLQETQYF. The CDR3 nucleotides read TGCGCCAGCAGCAGGGGACTACAAGAGACCCAGTACTTC.

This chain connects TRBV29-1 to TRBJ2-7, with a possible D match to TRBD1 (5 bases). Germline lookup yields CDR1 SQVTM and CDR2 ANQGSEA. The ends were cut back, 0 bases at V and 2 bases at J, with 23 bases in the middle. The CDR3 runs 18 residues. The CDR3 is CSVEEWGGQGESPYEQYF. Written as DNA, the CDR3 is TGCAGCGTTGAAGAGTGGGGTGGGCAAGGGGAAAGCCCCTACGAGCAGTACTTC.

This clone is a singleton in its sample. Here the CDR3 DNA reads TGTGCCAGCAGCCGAGCGGGGGGGTTTTCTCAAGAGACCCAGTACTTC. Residues: CASSRAGGFSQETQYF. The rearrangement links TRBV3-1 (or the pseudogene TRBV3-2) to TRBJ2-5; 10 nucleotides align to TRBD2. Germline CDR1 reads LGHDT; CDR2 reads YNNKEL (reference sequence). The CDR3 loop spans 16 amino acids. V dropped 4 bases and J dropped 2; count of bases not matched to a gene: 7.

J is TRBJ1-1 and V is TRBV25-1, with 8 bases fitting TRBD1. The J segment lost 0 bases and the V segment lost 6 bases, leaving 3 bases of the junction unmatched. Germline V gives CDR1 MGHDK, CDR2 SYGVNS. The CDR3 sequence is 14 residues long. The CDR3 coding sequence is TGTGCCAGCAGAAGACAGGGGATGAACACTGAAGCTTTCTTT. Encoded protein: CASRRQGMNTEAFF.

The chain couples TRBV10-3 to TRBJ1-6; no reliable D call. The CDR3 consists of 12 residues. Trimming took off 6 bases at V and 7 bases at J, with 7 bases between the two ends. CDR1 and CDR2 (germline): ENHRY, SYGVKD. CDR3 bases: TGTGCCATCAGCCGTACAAATTCACCCCTCCACTTT. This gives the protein CAISRTNSPLHF.

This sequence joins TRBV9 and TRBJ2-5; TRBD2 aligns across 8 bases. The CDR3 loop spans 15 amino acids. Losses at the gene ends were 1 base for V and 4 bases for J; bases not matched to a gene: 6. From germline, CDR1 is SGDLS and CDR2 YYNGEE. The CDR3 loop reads CASSVSGGAGETQYF. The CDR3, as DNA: TGTGCCAGCAGCGTATCCGGGGGGGCTGGAGAGACCCAGTACTTC.

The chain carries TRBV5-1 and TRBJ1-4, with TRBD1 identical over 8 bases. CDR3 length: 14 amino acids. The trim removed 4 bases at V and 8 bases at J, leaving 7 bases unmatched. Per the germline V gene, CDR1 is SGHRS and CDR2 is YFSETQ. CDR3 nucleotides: TGCGCCAGCAGCCCTCAGGGGGCTGGCGAAAAACTGTTTTTT. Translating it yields CASSPQGAGEKLFF.

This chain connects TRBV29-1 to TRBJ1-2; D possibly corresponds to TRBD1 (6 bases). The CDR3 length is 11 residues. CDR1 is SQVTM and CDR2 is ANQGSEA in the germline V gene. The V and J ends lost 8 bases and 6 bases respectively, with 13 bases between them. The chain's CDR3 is CSSQGGDGYTF. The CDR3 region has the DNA TGCAGCTCCCAAGGGGGAGATGGCTACACCTTC.

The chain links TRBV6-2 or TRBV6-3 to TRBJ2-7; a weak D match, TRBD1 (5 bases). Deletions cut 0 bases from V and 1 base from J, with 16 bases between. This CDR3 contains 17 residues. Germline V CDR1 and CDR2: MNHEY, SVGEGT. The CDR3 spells CASSYSMGRGFSYEQYF. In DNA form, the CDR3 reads TGTGCCAGCAGTTACTCGATGGGTAGGGGATTTTCCTACGAGCAGTACTTC.

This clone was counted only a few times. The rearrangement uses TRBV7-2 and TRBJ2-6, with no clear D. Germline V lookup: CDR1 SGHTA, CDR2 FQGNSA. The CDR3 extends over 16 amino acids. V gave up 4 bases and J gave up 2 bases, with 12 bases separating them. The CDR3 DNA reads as TGTGCCAGCAGCTCCTCGCCGGGTCCTGGGGCCAACGTCCTGACTTTC. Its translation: CASSSSPGPGANVLTF.

CDR3 DNA: TGTGCCAGCAGCTTGCCGGGTCCTCGCCAAGAGACCCAGTACTTC. Residues: CASSLPGPRQETQYF. The chain uses TRBV5-8 and TRBJ2-5; no clear D. The V end was cut by 1 base, the J end by 1 base, with 11 bases between. Germline CDR1 SGHTS, CDR2 YDEGEE. The CDR3 is 15 amino acids.

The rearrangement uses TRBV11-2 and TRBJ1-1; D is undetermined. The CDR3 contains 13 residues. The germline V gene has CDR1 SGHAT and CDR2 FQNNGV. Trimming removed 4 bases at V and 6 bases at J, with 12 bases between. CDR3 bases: TGTGCCAGCAGCTCACCCCGCCGGTCTGAAGCTTTCTTT. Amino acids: CASSSPRRSEAFF.

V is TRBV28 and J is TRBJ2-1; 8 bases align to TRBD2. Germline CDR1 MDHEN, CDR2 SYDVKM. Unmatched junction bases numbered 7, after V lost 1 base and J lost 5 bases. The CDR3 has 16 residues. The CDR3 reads CASSLSGRGGNNEQFF. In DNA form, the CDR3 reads TGTGCCAGCAGTTTATCGGGCCGGGGGGGGAACAATGAGCAGTTCTTC.

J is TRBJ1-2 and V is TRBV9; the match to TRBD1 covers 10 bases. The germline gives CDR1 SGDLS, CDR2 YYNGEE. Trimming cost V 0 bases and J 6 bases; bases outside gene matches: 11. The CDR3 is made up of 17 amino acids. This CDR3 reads CASSVGDRGLAGDGYTF. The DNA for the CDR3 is TGTGCCAGCAGCGTAGGAGACAGGGGGCTGGCAGGGGATGGCTACACCTTC.

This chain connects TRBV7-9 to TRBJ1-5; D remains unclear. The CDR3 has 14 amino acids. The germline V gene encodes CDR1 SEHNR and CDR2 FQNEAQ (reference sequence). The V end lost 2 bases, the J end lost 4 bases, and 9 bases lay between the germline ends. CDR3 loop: CASSLSLPNQPQHF. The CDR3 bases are TGTGCCAGCAGCTTAAGCCTTCCTAATCAGCCCCAGCATTTT.

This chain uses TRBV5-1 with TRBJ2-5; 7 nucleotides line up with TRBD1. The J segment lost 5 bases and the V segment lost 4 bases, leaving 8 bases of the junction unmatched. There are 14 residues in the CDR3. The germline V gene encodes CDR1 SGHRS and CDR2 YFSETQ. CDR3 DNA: TGCGCCAGCAGCCTGACAGGGCAGAGGGAGACCCAGTACTTC. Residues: CASSLTGQRETQYF.

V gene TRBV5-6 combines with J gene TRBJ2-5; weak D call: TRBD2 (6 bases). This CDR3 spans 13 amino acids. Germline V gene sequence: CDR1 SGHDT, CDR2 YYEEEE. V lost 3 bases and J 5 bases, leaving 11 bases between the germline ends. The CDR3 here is CASSWDFRETQYF. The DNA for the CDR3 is TGTGCCAGCAGCTGGGACTTTCGGGAGACCCAGTACTTC. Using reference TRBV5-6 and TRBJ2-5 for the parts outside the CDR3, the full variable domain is DAGVTQSPTHLIKTRGQQVTLRCSPKSGHDTVSWYQQALGQGPQFIFQYYEEEERQRGNFPDRFSGHQFPNYSSELNVNALLLGDSALYLCASSWDFRETQYFGPGTRLLVL.

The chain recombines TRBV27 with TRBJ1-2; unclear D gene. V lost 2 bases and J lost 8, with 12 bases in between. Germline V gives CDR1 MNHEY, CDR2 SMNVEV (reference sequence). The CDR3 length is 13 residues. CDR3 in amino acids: CASSLGLHFGYTF. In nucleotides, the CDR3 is TGTGCCAGCAGTTTAGGACTACATTTCGGCTACACCTTC.

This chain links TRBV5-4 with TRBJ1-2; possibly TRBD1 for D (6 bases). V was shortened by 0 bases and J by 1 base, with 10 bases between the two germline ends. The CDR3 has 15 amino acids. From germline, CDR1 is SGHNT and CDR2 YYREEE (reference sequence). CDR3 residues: CASSLGRGGNYGYTF. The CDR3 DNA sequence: TGTGCCAGCAGCTTGGGGAGAGGGGGTAACTATGGCTACACCTTC.

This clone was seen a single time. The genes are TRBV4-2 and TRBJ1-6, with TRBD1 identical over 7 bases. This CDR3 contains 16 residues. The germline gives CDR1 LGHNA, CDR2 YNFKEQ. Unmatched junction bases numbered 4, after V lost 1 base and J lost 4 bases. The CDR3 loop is CASSQGDSLYNSPLHF. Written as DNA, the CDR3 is TGTGCCAGCAGCCAAGGGGACAGCCTTTATAATTCACCCCTCCACTTT.

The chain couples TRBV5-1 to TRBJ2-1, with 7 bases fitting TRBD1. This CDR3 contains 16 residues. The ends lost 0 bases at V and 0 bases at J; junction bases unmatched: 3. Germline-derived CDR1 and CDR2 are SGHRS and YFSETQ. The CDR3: CASSLGAGGSYNEQFF. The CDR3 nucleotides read TGCGCCAGCAGCTTGGGGGCAGGGGGCTCCTACAATGAGCAGTTCTTC.

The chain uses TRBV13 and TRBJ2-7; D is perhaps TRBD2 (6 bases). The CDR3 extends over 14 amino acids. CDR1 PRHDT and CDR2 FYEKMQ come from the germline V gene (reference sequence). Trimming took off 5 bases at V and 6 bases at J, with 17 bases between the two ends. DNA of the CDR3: TGTGCCAGCAGCACCAGAGGGAGGTCGGGCGAGCAGTACTTC. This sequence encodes CASSTRGRSGEQYF.

The CDR3 bases are TGTGCCAGCAGCGTTCGGACAGGGGTGATCGAGCAGTACTTC. Translated, it gives CASSVRTGVIEQYF. The V call is TRBV7-2, the J call TRBJ2-7, with 9 nucleotides matching TRBD1. With 5 bases clipped from V and 6 bases from J, the junction kept 8 bases outside the gene matches. This CDR3 has 14 residues. The germline CDR1 and CDR2 sequences are SGHTA and FQGNSA.

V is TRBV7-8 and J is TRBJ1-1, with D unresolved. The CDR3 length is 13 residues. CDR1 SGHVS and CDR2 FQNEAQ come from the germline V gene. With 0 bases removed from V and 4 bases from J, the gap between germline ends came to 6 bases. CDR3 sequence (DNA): TGTGCCAGCAGCTTAGCAGAGGGCACTGAAGCTTTCTTT. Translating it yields CASSLAEGTEAFF.

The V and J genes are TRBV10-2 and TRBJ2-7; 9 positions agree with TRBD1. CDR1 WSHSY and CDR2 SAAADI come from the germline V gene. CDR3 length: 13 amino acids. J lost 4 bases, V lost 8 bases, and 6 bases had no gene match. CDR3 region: CASSGTGTYEQYF. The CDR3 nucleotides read TGCGCCAGCTCCGGGACAGGGACGTACGAGCAGTACTTC.

The CDR3 DNA sequence: TGTGCCAGCAGTTACAGGGGTCCCCAAGAGACCCAGTACTTC. Amino acid sequence: CASSYRGPQETQYF. This chain uses TRBV7-2 with TRBJ2-5, with TRBD1 matching 7 bases. The CDR3 is 14 amino acids. The trim removed 6 bases at V and 1 base at J, leaving 5 bases unmatched. Germline-derived CDR1 and CDR2 are SGHTA and FQGNSA.

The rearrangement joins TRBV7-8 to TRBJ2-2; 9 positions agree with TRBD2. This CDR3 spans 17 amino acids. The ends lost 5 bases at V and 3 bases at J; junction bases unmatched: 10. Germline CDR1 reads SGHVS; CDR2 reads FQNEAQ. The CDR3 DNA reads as TGTGCCAGCAGCCCTAGGCGGGGGGGCGCACACACCGGGGAGCTGTTTTTT. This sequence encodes CASSPRRGGAHTGELFF.

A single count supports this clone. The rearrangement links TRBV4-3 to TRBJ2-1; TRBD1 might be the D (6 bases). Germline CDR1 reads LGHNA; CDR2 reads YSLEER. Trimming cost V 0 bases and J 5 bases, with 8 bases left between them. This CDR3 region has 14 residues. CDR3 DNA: TGCGCCAGCAGCCAAGATGGACAGCACAATGAGCAGTTCTTC. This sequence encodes CASSQDGQHNEQFF.

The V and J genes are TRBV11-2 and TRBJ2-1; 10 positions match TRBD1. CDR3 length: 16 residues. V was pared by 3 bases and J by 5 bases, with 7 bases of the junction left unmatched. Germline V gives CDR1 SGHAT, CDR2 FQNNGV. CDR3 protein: CASSFALGQGDNEQFF. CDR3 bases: TGTGCCAGCAGCTTTGCCCTAGGACAGGGGGACAATGAGCAGTTCTTC.

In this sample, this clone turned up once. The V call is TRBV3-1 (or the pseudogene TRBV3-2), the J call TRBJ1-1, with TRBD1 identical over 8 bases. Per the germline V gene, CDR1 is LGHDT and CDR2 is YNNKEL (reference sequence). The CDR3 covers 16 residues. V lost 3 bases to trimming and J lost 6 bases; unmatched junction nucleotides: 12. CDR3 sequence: CASSQTGTGRGAEAFF. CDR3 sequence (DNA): TGTGCCAGCAGCCAGACAGGGACAGGACGTGGCGCTGAAGCTTTCTTT.

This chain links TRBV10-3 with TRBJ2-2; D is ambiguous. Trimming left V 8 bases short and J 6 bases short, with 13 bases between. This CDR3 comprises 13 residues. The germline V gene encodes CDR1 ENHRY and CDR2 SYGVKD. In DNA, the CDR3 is TGTGCCATCGCCATCCTAGATGCCGGGGAGCTGTTTTTT. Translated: CAIAILDAGELFF.

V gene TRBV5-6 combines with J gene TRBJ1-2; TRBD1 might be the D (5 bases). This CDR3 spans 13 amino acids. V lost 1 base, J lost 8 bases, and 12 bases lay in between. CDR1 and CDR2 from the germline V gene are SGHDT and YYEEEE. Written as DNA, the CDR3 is TGTGCCAGCAGCTTGCTTCTACAGGAGGGCTACACCTTC. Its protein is CASSLLLQEGYTF.